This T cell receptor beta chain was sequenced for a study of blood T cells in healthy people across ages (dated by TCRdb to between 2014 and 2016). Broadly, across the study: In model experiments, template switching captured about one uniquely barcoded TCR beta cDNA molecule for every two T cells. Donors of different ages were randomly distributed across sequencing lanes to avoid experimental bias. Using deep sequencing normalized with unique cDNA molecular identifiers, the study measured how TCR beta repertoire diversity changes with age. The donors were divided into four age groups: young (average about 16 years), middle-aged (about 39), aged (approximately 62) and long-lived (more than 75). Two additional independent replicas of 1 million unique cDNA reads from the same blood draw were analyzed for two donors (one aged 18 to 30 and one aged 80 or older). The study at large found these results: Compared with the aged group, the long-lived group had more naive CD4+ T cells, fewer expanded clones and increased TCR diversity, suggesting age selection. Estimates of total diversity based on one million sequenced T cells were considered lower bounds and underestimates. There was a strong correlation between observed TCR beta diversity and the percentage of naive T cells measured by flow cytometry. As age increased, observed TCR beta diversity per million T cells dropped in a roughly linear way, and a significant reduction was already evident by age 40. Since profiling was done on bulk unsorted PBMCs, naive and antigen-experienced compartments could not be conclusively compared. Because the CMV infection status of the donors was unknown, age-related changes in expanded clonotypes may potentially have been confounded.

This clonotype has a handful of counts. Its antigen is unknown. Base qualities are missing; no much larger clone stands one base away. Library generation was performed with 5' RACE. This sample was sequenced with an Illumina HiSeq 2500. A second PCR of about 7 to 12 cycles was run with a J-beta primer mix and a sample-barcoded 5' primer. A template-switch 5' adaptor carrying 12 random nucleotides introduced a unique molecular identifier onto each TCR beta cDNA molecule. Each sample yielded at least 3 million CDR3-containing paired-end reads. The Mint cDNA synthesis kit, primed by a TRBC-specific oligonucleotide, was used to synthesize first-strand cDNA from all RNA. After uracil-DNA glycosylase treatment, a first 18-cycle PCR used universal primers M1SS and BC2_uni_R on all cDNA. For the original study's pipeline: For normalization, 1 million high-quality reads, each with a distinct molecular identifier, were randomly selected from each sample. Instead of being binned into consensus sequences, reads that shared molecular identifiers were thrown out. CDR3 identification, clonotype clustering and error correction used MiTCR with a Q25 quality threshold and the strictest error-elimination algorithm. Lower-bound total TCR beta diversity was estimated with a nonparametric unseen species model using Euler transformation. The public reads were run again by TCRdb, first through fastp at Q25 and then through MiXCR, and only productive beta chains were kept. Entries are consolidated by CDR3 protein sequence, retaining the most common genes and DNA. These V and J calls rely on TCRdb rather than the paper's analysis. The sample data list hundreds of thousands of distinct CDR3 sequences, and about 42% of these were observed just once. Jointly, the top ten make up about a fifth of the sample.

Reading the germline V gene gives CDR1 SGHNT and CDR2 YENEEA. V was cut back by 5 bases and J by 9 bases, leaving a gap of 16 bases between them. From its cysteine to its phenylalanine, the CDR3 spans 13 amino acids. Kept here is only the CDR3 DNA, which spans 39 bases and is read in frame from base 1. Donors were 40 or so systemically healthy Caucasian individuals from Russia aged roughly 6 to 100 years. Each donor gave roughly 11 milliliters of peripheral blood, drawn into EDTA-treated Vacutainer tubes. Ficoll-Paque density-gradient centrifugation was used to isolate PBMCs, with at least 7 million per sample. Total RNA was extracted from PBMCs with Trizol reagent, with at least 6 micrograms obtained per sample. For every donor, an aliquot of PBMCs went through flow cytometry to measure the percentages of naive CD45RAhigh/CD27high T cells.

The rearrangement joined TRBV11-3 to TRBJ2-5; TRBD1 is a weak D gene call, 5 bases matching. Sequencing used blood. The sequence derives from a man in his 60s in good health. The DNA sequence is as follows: TGTGCCAGCAGCCCGGAGTGGGAAGGGGCCCAGTACTTC. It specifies CASSPEWEGAQYF. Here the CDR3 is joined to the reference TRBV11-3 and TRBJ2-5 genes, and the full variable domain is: EAGVVQSPRYKIIEKKQPVAFWCNPISGHNTLYWYLQNLGQGPELLIRYENEEAVDDSQLPKDRFSAERLKGVDSTLKIQPAELGDSAVYLCASSPEWEGAQYFGPGTRLLVL.